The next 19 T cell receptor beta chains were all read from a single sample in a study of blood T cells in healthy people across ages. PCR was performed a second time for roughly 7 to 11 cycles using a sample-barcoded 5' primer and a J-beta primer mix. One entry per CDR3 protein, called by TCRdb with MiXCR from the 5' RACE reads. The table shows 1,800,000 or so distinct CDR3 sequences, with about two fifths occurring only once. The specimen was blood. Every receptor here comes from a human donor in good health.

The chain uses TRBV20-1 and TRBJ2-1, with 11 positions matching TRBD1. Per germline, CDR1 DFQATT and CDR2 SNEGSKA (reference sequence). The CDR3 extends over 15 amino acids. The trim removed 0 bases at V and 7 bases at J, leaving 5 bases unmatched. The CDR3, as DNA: TGCAGTGCTAGAGATCAGGACAGGGGGCTTAATGAGCAGTTCTTC. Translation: CSARDQDRGLNEQFF.

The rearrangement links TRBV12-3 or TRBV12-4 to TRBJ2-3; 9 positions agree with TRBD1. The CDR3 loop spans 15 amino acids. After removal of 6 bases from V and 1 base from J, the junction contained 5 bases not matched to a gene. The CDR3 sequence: CASSWTGAGTDTQYF. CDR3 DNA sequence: TGTGCCAGCAGCTGGACAGGGGCCGGCACAGATACGCAGTATTTT.

DNA of the CDR3: TGCGCCAGCAGTAATAGCGGGATCTACGAGCAGTACTTC. Translating it yields CASSNSGIYEQYF. The chain carries TRBV5-1 and TRBJ2-7; TRBD2 aligns across 8 bases. V shed 5 bases and J 3 bases; nucleotides not matched to a gene: 4. The germline CDR1 and CDR2 sequences are SGHRS and YFSETQ. The length of the CDR3 is 13 residues.

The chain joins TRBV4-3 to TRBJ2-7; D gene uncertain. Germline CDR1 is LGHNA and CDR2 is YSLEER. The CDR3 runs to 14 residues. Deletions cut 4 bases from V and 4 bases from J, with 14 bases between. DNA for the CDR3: TGCGCCAGCAGCCGCCTGCATGGGAATTACGAGCAGTACTTC. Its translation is CASSRLHGNYEQYF.

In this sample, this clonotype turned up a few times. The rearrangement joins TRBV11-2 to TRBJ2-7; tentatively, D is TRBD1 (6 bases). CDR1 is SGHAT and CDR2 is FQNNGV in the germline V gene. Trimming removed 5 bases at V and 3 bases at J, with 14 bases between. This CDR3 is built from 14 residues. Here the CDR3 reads CASSPITTGYEQYF. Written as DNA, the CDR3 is TGTGCCAGCAGCCCGATTACGACAGGCTACGAGCAGTACTTC.

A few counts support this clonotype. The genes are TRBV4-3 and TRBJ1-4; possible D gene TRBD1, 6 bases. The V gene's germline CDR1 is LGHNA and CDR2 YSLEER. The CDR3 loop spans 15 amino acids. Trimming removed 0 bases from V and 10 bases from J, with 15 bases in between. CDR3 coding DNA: TGCGCCAGCAGCCAAGAACCCGACACCAGGGGAAAACTGTTTTTT. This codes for CASSQEPDTRGKLFF.

CDR3 sequence (DNA): TGTGCTAGTGGTTTGACCTACGAGCAGTACTTC. It specifies CASGLTYEQYF. The chain carries TRBV12-5 and TRBJ2-7; the D is unclear. CDR1 and CDR2 (germline): LGHNT, FRNRAP. V dropped 2 bases and J dropped 2 bases, with 1 base sitting between them. This CDR3 spans 11 amino acids.

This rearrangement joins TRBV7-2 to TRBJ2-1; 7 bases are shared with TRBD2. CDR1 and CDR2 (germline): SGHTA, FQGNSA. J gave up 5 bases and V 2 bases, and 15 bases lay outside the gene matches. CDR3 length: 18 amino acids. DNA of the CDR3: TGTGCCAGCAGCTTACCCCTTCATTCGAGCGGGGAGCACAATGAGCAGTTCTTC. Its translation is CASSLPLHSSGEHNEQFF.

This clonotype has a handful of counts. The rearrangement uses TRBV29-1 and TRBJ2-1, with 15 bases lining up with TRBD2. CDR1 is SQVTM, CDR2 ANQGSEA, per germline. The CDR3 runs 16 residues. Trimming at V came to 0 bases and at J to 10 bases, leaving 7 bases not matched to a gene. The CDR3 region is CSVEDLGGLAGGEQFF. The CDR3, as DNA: TGCAGCGTTGAAGATCTAGGCGGACTAGCGGGGGGGGAGCAGTTCTTC.

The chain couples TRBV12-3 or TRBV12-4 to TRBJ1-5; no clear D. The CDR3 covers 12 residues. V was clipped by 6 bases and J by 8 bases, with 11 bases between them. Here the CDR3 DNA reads TGTGCCAGCAGCCGGAACACCGAGCCCCAGCATTTT. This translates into CASSRNTEPQHF.

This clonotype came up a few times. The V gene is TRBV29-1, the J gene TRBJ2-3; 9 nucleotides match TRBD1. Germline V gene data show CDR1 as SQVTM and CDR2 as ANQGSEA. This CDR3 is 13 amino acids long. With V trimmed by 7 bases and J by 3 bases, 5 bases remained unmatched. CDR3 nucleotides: TGCAGCGAGTGGGACAGGGTGACAGATACGCAGTATTTT. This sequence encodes CSEWDRVTDTQYF.

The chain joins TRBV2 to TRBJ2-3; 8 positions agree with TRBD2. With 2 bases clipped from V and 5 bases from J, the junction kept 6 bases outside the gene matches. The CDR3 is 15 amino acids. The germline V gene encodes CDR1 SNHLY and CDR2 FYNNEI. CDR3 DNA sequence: TGTGCCAGCAGTGAAATAGCGGGAACAGGAGATACGCAGTATTTT. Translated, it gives CASSEIAGTGDTQYF.

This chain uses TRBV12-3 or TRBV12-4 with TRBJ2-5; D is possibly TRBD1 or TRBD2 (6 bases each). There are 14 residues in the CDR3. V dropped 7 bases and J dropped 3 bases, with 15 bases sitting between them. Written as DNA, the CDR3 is TGTGCCAGCACCCCCGGGGGCAATAAAGAGACCCAGTACTTC. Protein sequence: CASTPGGNKETQYF.

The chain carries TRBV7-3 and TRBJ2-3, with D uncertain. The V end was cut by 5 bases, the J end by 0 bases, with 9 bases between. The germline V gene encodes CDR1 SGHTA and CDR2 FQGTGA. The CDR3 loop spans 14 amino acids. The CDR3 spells CASSAIASTDTQYF. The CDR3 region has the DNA TGTGCCAGCAGCGCCATAGCTAGCACAGATACGCAGTATTTT. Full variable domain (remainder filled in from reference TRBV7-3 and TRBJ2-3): GAGVSQTPSNKVTEKGKYVELRCDPISGHTALYWYRQSLGQGPEFLIYFQGTGAADDSGLPNDRFFAVRPEGSVSTLKIQRTERGDSAVYLCASSAIASTDTQYFGPGTRLTVL.

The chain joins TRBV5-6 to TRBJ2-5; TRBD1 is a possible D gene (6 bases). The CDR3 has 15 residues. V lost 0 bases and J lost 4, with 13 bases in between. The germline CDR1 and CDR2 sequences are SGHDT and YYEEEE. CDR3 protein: CASSLAGAGAETQYF. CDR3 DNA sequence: TGTGCCAGCAGCTTGGCCGGTGCAGGGGCAGAGACCCAGTACTTC.

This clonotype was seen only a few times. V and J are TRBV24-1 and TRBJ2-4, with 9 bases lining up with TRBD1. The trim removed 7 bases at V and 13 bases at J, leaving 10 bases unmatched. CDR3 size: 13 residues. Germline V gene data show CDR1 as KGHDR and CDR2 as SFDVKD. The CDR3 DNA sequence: TGTGCCACCAGCGGGACAGGGTGGAGGGAGCAGTACTTC. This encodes CATSGTGWREQYF.

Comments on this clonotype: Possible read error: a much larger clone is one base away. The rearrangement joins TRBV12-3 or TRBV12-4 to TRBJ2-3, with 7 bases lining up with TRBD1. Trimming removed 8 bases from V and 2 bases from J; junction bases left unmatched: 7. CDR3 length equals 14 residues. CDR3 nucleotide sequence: TGTGCCAGCGGCTACAGGGGCATCACAGATACGCAGTATTTT. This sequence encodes CASGYRGITDTQYF.

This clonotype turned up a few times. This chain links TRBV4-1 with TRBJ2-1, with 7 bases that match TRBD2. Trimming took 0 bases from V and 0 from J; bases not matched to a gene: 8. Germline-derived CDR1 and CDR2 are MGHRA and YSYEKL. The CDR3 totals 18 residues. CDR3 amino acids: CASSQDPGGLSSYNEQFF. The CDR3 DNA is TGCGCCAGCAGCCAAGATCCGGGGGGACTGAGCTCCTACAATGAGCAGTTCTTC.

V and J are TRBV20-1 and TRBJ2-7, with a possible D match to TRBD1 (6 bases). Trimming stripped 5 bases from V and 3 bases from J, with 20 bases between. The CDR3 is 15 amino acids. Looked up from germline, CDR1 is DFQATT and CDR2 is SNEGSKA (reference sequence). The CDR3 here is CSAENYRDKHYEQYF. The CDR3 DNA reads TGCAGTGCTGAAAACTACCGGGACAAGCACTACGAGCAGTACTTC.